The entry below gives a single T cell receptor beta chain sequence along with its context. The antigen is undetermined. The V and J ends lost 7 bases and 7 bases, in that order; junction bases with no gene match: 7. Germline CDR1 ENHRY, CDR2 SYGVKD. The CDR3 is made up of 13 amino acids. This specimen belongs to a study of cytomegalovirus exposure and HLA in healthy donors. General study results and limits: Reported performance of the classifier showed diagnosis of cytomegalovirus status with high specificity and sensitivity. Some V segments, TRBV6-2 and TRBV6-3 among them, were indistinguishable and were therefore excluded.

The PCR used 60 Vbeta and 13 Jbeta primers. Measured with immunoSEQ multiplex PCR; TCRdb has only the in-frame clones, and not every one. This sample has about 150,000 clones; nearly 80% occur once, and the top ten carry about 13%. The clonotype comes from a man aged 25 to 40 in good health and CMV-seropositive. The rearrangement uses TRBV10-3 and TRBJ2-1; 7 bases are shared with TRBD1. The sequencing input was PBMCs. This CDR3 is CAITAKTGNEQFF. The CDR3 bases are TGTGCCATCACTGCCAAGACAGGGAATGAGCAGTTCTTC.